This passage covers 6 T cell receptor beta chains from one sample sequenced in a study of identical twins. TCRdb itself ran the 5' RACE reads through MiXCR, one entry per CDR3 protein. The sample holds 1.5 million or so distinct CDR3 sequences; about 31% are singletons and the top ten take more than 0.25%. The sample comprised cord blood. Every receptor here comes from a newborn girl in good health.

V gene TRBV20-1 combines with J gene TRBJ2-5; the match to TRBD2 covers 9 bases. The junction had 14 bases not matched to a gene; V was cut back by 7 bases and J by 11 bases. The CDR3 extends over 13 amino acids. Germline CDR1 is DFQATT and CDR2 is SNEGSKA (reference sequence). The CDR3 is CSESASGDNEQYF. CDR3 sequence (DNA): TGCAGTGAGTCGGCTAGCGGGGACAATGAGCAGTACTTC.

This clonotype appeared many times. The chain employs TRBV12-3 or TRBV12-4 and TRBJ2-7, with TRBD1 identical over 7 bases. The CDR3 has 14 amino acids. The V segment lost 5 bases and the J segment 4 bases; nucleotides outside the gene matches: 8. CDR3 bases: TGTGCCAGCAGTCCGGGACAGCTAAAGTACGAGCAGTACTTC. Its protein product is CASSPGQLKYEQYF.

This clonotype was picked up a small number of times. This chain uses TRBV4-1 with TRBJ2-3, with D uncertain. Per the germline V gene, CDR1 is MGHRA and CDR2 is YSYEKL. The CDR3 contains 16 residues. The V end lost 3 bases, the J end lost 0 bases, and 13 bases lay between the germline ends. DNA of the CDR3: TGCGCCAGCAGCCATAGGTACCCTCCCAGCACAGATACGCAGTATTTT. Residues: CASSHRYPPSTDTQYF.

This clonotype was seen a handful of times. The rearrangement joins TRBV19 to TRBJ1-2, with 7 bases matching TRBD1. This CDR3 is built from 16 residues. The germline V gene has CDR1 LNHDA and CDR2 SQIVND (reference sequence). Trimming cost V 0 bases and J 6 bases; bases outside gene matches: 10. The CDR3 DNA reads TGTGCCAGTAGTATAGATTGGAGGGGGCGAGGTAATGGCTACACCTTC. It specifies CASSIDWRGRGNGYTF. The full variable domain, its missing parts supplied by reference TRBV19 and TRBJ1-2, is DGGITQSPKYLFRKEGQNVTLSCEQNLNHDAMYWYRQDPGQGLRLIYYSQIVNDFQKGDIAEGYSVSREKKESFPLTVTSAQKNPTAFYLCASSIDWRGRGNGYTFGSGTRLTVV.

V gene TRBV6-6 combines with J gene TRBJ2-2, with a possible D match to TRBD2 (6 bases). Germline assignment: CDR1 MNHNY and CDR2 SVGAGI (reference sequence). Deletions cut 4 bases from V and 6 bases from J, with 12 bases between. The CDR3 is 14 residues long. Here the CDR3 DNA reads TGTGCCAGCAGTTCCCCGCGACTAGCCGGGGAGCTGTTTTTT. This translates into CASSSPRLAGELFF.

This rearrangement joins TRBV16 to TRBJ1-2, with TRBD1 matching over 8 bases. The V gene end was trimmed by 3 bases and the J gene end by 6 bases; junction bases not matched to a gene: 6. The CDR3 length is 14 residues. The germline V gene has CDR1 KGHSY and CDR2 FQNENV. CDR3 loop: CASSHNAGGHGYTF. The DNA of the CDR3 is TGTGCCAGCAGCCATAACGCAGGGGGCCATGGCTACACCTTC.